Below, 28 T cell receptor beta chains from the same sample are listed, as sequenced in a study of blood T cell repertoires in COVID-19. This table comes from immunoSEQ multiplex PCR, and its TCRdb copy is limited to in-frame clones, with some not included. In the table there are some 70,000 clones, more than 70% of which are singletons. The sequenced sample consisted of PBMCs or T cells enriched from blood (not recorded which). These receptors all come from a woman aged 40 to 50 who had recovered from COVID-19.

The CDR3 coding sequence is TGCGCCAGCAGCTTGACCAGCGGGGGGGCGTCAGAGACCCAGTACTTC. As protein: CASSLTSGGASETQYF. This chain links TRBV5-1 with TRBJ2-5; 10 bases agree with TRBD2. With V trimmed by 1 base and J by 4 bases, 7 bases remained unmatched. CDR1 and CDR2 from the germline V gene are SGHRS and YFSETQ. CDR3 size: 16 residues.

The rearrangement uses TRBV4-1 and TRBJ1-5; TRBD1 is a possible D gene (6 bases). In germline, CDR1 is MGHRA, CDR2 YSYEKL. V was trimmed by 1 base and J by 5 bases, leaving 12 bases between them. CDR3 length equals 15 residues. DNA for the CDR3: TGCGCCAGCAGCCAAGGCCGGGACATTTATCAGCCCCAGCATTTT. Its translation is CASSQGRDIYQPQHF.

The genes are TRBV18 and TRBJ1-2; the D gene is possibly TRBD1 (5 bases). Germline lookup yields CDR1 KGHSH and CDR2 LQKENI. The CDR3 covers 13 residues. The V gene lost 3 bases and the J gene lost 7 bases, with 12 bases spanning the gap. Written as DNA, the CDR3 is TGTGCCAGCTCACCTCCAGGGTTGTCTGGCTACACCTTC. Translating gives CASSPPGLSGYTF.

This chain joins TRBV18 and TRBJ1-5; unclear D gene. Germline lookup yields CDR1 KGHSH and CDR2 LQKENI. The CDR3 has 15 residues. The V gene lost 1 base and the J gene lost 7 bases, with 14 bases spanning the gap. In DNA, the CDR3 is TGTGCCAGCTCACCACAACGCCTTAGCGGGCAGCCCCAGCATTTT. Translation gives CASSPQRLSGQPQHF.

This clone was counted between two and nine times. This rearrangement joins TRBV4-1 to TRBJ1-6; no firm D call. V gave up 2 bases and J gave up 9 bases, with 8 bases separating them. CDR1 is MGHRA, CDR2 YSYEKL, per germline. The CDR3 is 13 residues long. Here the CDR3 DNA reads TGCGCCAGCAGCCAACTTGAGGTTTCACCCCTCCACTTT. Its translation: CASSQLEVSPLHF.

The CDR3 DNA reads as TGTGCCAGCAGCTCGGGGGGAGGGCAAGAGACCCAGTACTTC. Protein product: CASSSGGGQETQYF. V usage is TRBV11-3 and J usage is TRBJ2-5, with 7 bases that match TRBD2. CDR3 length equals 14 residues. With V trimmed by 4 bases and J by 2 bases, 4 bases remained unmatched. Germline V gene sequence: CDR1 SGHNT, CDR2 YENEEA.

The rearrangement links TRBV3-1 (or the pseudogene TRBV3-2) to TRBJ1-1; D call uncertain. This CDR3 is 13 amino acids long. CDR1 LGHDT and CDR2 YNNKEL come from the germline V gene (reference sequence). The V gene lost 1 base and the J gene lost 11 bases, with 14 bases spanning the gap. The CDR3 region is CASSQAVRPWAFF. CDR3 sequence (DNA): TGTGCCAGCAGCCAAGCAGTGCGGCCTTGGGCTTTCTTT.

This chain joins TRBV29-1 and TRBJ1-5, with TRBD1 identical over 8 bases. V was pared by 5 bases and J by 5 bases, with 8 bases of the junction left unmatched. Looked up from germline, CDR1 is SQVTM and CDR2 is ANQGSEA. This CDR3 is 14 amino acids long. The CDR3 loop is CSVLGRGPDQPQHF. CDR3 bases: TGCAGCGTTCTTGGCAGGGGGCCTGATCAGCCCCAGCATTTT.

CDR3 sequence (DNA): TGTGCCAGCAGCTCAGACAGGGGCTGGGGCTACACCTTC. Protein sequence: CASSSDRGWGYTF. The chain has TRBV11-2 and TRBJ1-2; 8 positions agree with TRBD1. Germline CDR1 and CDR2: SGHAT and FQNNGV. Trimming took 4 bases from V and 8 from J; bases not matched to a gene: 6. The CDR3 has 13 amino acids. Looking up the rest from reference TRBV11-2 and TRBJ1-2 gives the full variable domain: EAGVAQSPRYKIIEKRQSVAFWCNPISGHATLYWYQQILGQGPKLLIQFQNNGVVDDSQLPKDRFSAERLKGVDSTLKIQPAKLEDSAVYLCASSSDRGWGYTFGSGTRLTVV.

V gene TRBV5-1 combines with J gene TRBJ2-7; 8 bases are shared with TRBD1. Germline V lookup: CDR1 SGHRS, CDR2 YFSETQ. The CDR3 has 15 residues. V lost 4 bases, J lost 2 bases, and 8 bases stayed unmatched. Written as DNA, the CDR3 is TGCGCCAGCAGCACGCAACCGGGACAGGCCTACGAGCAGTACTTC. Translation gives CASSTQPGQAYEQYF.

V is TRBV3-1 (or the pseudogene TRBV3-2) and J is TRBJ2-1, with D perhaps TRBD2 (5 bases). With 4 bases removed from V and 10 bases from J, the gap between germline ends came to 17 bases. CDR1 is LGHDT, CDR2 YNNKEL, per germline (reference sequence). The CDR3 runs to 14 residues. The CDR3 DNA is TGTGCCAGCAGCCCCGGGCTACTAGTCCGGGAGCAGTTCTTC. Its translation: CASSPGLLVREQFF.

The V and J genes are TRBV6-5 and TRBJ1-1, with D unclear. The CDR3 sequence is 12 residues long. Germline-derived CDR1 and CDR2 are MNHEY and SVGAGI. V dropped 5 bases and J dropped 11 bases, with 15 bases sitting between them. The CDR3 DNA reads as TGTGCCAGCAGTAATGACGCGGAAAGGGCTTTCTTT. Encoded protein: CASSNDAERAFF.

The chain links TRBV15 to TRBJ2-3; TRBD2 matches 9 bases. The J segment lost 9 bases and the V segment lost 0 bases, leaving 7 bases of the junction unmatched. The CDR3 is 15 amino acids. Germline V gene lookup returns CDR1 LNHNV and CDR2 YYDKDF (reference sequence). CDR3: CATSRDASGGTTQYF. The DNA of the CDR3 is TGTGCCACCAGCAGAGACGCCAGCGGGGGGACCACGCAGTATTTT.

The gene calls are TRBV11-2 and TRBJ2-2; D gene ambiguous. V shed 1 base and J shed 1 base, with 4 bases lying between them. This CDR3 is 14 amino acids long. The germline V gene has CDR1 SGHAT and CDR2 FQNNGV. CDR3 sequence: CASSLAGNTGELFF. In DNA, the CDR3 is TGTGCCAGCAGCTTAGCGGGGAACACCGGGGAGCTGTTTTTT.

CDR3 nucleotides: TGCGCCAGCAGCTCGACTAGCGTCTCCTACGAGCAGTACTTC. Its translation is CASSSTSVSYEQYF. V is TRBV5-1 and J is TRBJ2-7; TRBD2 matches 8 bases. The germline CDR1 and CDR2 sequences are SGHRS and YFSETQ. Trimming at V came to 3 bases and at J to 0 bases, leaving 2 bases not matched to a gene. The CDR3 has 14 residues.

This chain joins TRBV5-5 and TRBJ2-7; D might be TRBD2 (5 bases). The CDR3 sequence is 13 residues long. Germline V lookup: CDR1 SGHKS, CDR2 YYEKEE (reference sequence). V was shortened by 3 bases and J by 7 bases, with 14 bases between the two germline ends. CDR3 coding DNA: TGTGCCAGCAGCTCAGCTGATAGAGGGGAGCAGTACTTC. As protein: CASSSADRGEQYF.

This chain links TRBV11-2 with TRBJ1-1; D remains unclear. The CDR3 is 12 residues long. CDR1 and CDR2 from the germline V gene are SGHAT and FQNNGV. The ends were cut back, 0 bases at V and 6 bases at J, with 5 bases in the middle. DNA for the CDR3: TGTGCCAGCAGCTTAGAGTATCCTGAAGCTTTCTTT. Its translation is CASSLEYPEAFF.

The rearrangement uses TRBV2 and TRBJ1-4; a weak D match, TRBD1 (5 bases). The germline V and J ends were trimmed by 11 bases and 7 bases, with 17 bases remaining between them. Germline V gives CDR1 SNHLY, CDR2 FYNNEI. CDR3 length: 13 residues. As DNA, the CDR3 is TGTGCCTTCCGGGGGGGTGGAGGTGAAAAACTGTTTTTT. Residues: CAFRGGGGEKLFF.

The CDR3 DNA reads as TGTGCCACCAGACTACAGGGAGGCAATCAGCCCCAGCATTTT. Its protein is CATRLQGGNQPQHF. The rearrangement links TRBV10-3 to TRBJ1-5; tentatively, D is TRBD1 (6 bases). Looked up from germline, CDR1 is ENHRY and CDR2 is SYGVKD. CDR3 size: 14 residues. Trimming shortened V by 10 bases and J by 2 bases, and 15 bases separated the two germline ends.

This clone was recorded a few times. V gene TRBV4-1 combines with J gene TRBJ1-3, with no clear D. This CDR3 has 15 amino acids. V shed 0 bases and J shed 0 bases, with 6 bases lying between them. CDR1 is MGHRA, CDR2 YSYEKL, per germline. The CDR3 DNA reads as TGCGCCAGCAGCCAAGAGCCGAGCTCTGGAAACACCATATATTTT. Its translation: CASSQEPSSGNTIYF.

This chain connects TRBV6-1 to TRBJ2-5; D might be TRBD2 (6 bases). There are 20 residues in the CDR3. The V and J ends lost 4 bases and 1 base respectively, with 28 bases between them. Germline CDR1 reads MNHNS; CDR2 reads SASEGT. The CDR3 here is CASSGWERGSGRGPQETQYF. CDR3 DNA: TGTGCCAGCAGTGGTTGGGAGAGGGGATCAGGGCGGGGACCCCAAGAGACCCAGTACTTC.

V and J are TRBV19 and TRBJ1-1; no reliable D call. Deletions cut 5 bases from V and 2 bases from J, with 6 bases between. CDR1 is LNHDA, CDR2 SQIVND, per germline (reference sequence). This CDR3 has 12 amino acids. CDR3 DNA: TGTGCCAGTAGTTTCACAAACACTGAAGCTTTCTTT. Its protein product is CASSFTNTEAFF.

The chain is built from TRBV4-1 and TRBJ1-1, with D possibly being TRBD1 (5 bases). CDR1 and CDR2 from the germline V gene are MGHRA and YSYEKL. This CDR3 is built from 14 residues. V shed 3 bases and J shed 1 base, with 9 bases lying between them. The CDR3 reads CASSQGGANTEAFF. The CDR3 DNA reads TGCGCCAGCAGCCAGGGAGGGGCGAACACTGAAGCTTTCTTT.

The chain uses TRBV12-3 or TRBV12-4 and TRBJ1-2; D perhaps matches TRBD1 (6 bases). The V end was cut by 6 bases, the J end by 8 bases, with 10 bases between. The CDR3 totals 11 residues. This CDR3 is CASRQGAGYTF. The CDR3 nucleotides are TGTGCCAGCAGACAGGGAGCGGGCTACACCTTC.

The chain links TRBV18 to TRBJ1-1, with 7 bases identical to TRBD1. The ends lost 3 bases at V and 6 bases at J; junction bases unmatched: 7. This CDR3 has 14 amino acids. The germline V gene has CDR1 KGHSH and CDR2 LQKENI. CDR3 in amino acids: CASSPPTGPAEAFF. CDR3 nucleotide sequence: TGTGCCAGCTCACCTCCGACAGGGCCCGCTGAAGCTTTCTTT.

The rearrangement links TRBV3-1 (or the pseudogene TRBV3-2) to TRBJ2-3; 9 bases line up with TRBD2. The V gene end was trimmed by 3 bases and the J gene end by 4 bases; junction bases not matched to a gene: 5. The germline gives CDR1 LGHDT, CDR2 YNNKEL (reference sequence). The CDR3 has 15 amino acids. As DNA, the CDR3 is TGTGCCAGCAGCCATCAAGCGGGGGGTTCAGATACGCAGTATTTT. Its protein product is CASSHQAGGSDTQYF.

The chain couples TRBV20-1 to TRBJ2-1, with TRBD2 matching 10 bases. V lost 3 bases, J lost 4 bases, and 12 bases stayed unmatched. CDR3 length equals 17 residues. CDR1 and CDR2 (germline): DFQATT, SNEGSKA (reference sequence). CDR3 sequence (DNA): TGCAGTGCTAGTTTGTCGAGCGGGGGGGCCTCGTACAATGAGCAGTTCTTC. Translating gives CSASLSSGGASYNEQFF.

The V and J genes are TRBV6-5 and TRBJ2-1, with a possible D match to TRBD2 (6 bases). The CDR3 runs 12 residues. In germline, CDR1 is MNHEY, CDR2 SVGAGI. Between the trimmed V and J ends, which lost 10 bases and 7 bases, there was a span of 14 bases. CDR3 sequence: CATLGRTNEQFF. The CDR3 DNA follows: TGTGCCACCCTGGGGAGGACGAATGAGCAGTTCTTC.